This T cell receptor beta chain was observed in a study of glioma-infiltrating T cells. TCR alpha and beta CDR3 regions were amplified from RNA using iRepertoire nested multiplex PCR. Each CDR3 protein is one row after TCRdb ran MiXCR on the multiplex PCR reads. The profile shows 150,000 to 200,000 distinct CDR3 sequences, around 42% of them singletons. Trimming cost V 3 bases and J 2 bases, with 14 bases left between them. CDR3 size: 15 residues. Per the germline V gene, CDR1 is SGHNT and CDR2 is YYREEE (reference sequence). This clonotype has only a few counts. The chain couples TRBV5-4 to TRBJ1-1, with D possibly being TRBD1 (5 bases). This receptor was identified in a human donor with low-grade glioma or glioblastoma, undergoing nonglioma brain surgery, or in good health (not recorded which). The sequenced sample consisted of glioma tissue, nonneoplastic brain tissue, or PBMCs (not recorded which). The CDR3 region has the DNA TGTGCCAGCAGCTCCTCAGGGCGACTAAACACTGAAGCTTTCTTT. This gives the protein CASSSSGRLNTEAFF.